This TCR beta chain was observed in a study of beta chain features in type 1 diabetes. Notes on the study in general: In all four CD4+ subsets, TCRB CDR3 length was significantly, moderately reduced in type 1 diabetes.

CDR3 length equals 17 residues. The germline gives CDR1 LNHNV, CDR2 YYDKDF (reference sequence). After removal of 0 bases from V and 7 bases from J, the junction contained 12 bases not matched to a gene. All of the isolated RNA was reverse transcribed, so expressed TCRB transcripts were sequenced. Sequenced by immunoSEQ multiplex PCR; TCRdb stores in-frame clones only, minus some. The sample lists some 120,000 clones; roughly 17% were seen once. By frequency in the sample, this clone is medium-sized. The antigen is unknown. The collection from each donor was one heparinised blood draw averaging about 116 mL.

The chain couples TRBV15 to TRBJ2-1, with 7 bases identical to TRBD2. The sequence was collected from a man between 18 and 35 years old with type 1 diabetes. Sequenced input: central memory CD4+ T cells from blood. CDR3 sequence reads: CATSRDPREVRTNEQFF. The CDR3 region has the DNA TGTGCCACCAGCAGAGATCCCCGGGAGGTGAGAACAAATGAGCAGTTCTTC.